This entry features one T cell receptor beta chain sequence. As yet, its antigen is unknown. This specimen belongs to a study of chemoradiotherapy in HPV16-positive cancers. Overall study: Candidate HPV-specific clones and shared TCR motifs came from two HPV16-positive patients. Whole-study findings and limits: Functional assays defining HPV-specific T cells used only two HPV16-positive patients. Candidate HPV-specific clones and E7-related TCR motifs grew in tumor during treatment.

Repertoires were generated with immunoSEQ multiplex PCR, while TCRdb's copy carries only in-frame clones and drops some. The repertoire holds about 12,000 clones, 55% to 75% seen once, with more than 6.5% in the top ten. V was pared by 1 base and J by 4 bases, with 4 bases of the junction left unmatched. Germline assignment: CDR1 MNHNS and CDR2 SASEGT. CDR3 size: 15 residues. Samples were taken several times over chemoradiotherapy. This TCR derives from a human donor with HPV-associated anogenital cancer. This chain joins TRBV6-1 and TRBJ2-1, with 7 positions matching TRBD2. Sampling was carried out from a patient who underwent chemoradiotherapy. The CDR3 DNA follows: TGTGCCAGCAGTGAAGTGGGGGGGGTATACAATGAGCAGTTCTTC. Amino acids: CASSEVGGVYNEQFF.